The T cell receptor (beta chain) under discussion was sequenced for a study of cytomegalovirus exposure and HLA in healthy donors (dated by TCRdb to 2017 to 2019). For the study in its entirety: According to an earlier analysis of a few hundred of the donors, 150 million to 200 million T cells yielded over 100 million unique TCR beta sequences and more than 250 Gb of sequence data. In a later genetic analysis, genome-wide SNP genotypes for 398 of the 666 donors were used, and that subset was treated as a discovery cohort. Rather than drawing on any new phenotypic data, the later analysis identified candidate immune exposures from TCR beta sequences and the way those sequences occurred across donors. The number of donors typed differed by locus, with about 629-640 for A, B, C, DRB1 and DQB1, 522 for DQA1, 606 for DPA1, and 450 to 480 for DPB1. The study used immunosequencing to profile the T cell repertoires of several hundred subjects and linked those repertoires to cytomegalovirus serostatus. Class I and class II HLA loci were covered by the typing at four-digit resolution. The study aimed to test whether cataloging public T cell receptors could reveal signatures of past pathogen exposure. Every repertoire in the discovery cohort had been generated on one and the same sequencing platform. Besides the first cohort of around 700 subjects, a separate validation cohort made up of 90 to 150 different subjects was used. A later analysis re-examined previously published TCR beta repertoires from over 500 donors and added high-resolution HLA genotyping to investigate patterns of TCR occurrence. An earlier analysis of approximately 640 of the donors applied high-throughput TCR beta sequencing to assess whether each TCR beta V gene segment acted as functional or pseudogenic. Donor age, sex, ethnicity and CMV serostatus were collected together with the repertoire data. High-throughput TCR immunosequencing, statistical association of individual TCRs with disease status, and machine learning were combined to predict cytomegalovirus infection status. A few DR-DQ haplotypes were treated as single units for association and clustering because of strong linkage in the cohort. Of the roughly 410 genotyped donors, less than 90% were placed in the genetic ancestry cluster associated with self-reported Caucasian donors. Among some 410 genotyped donors of the cohort, an average of approximately 240,000 unique TCR beta nucleotide sequences was sequenced per donor, of which 15% to 20% were non-productive. Roughly 300 gigabases of sequencing data and 80 million or so unique TCR sequences were included in an early release covering roughly 700 HLA-typed donors.

About this clone itself: Its cognate antigen has yet to be identified. No qualities accompany the bases; no much larger clone lies one base away.

Trimming accounts for 0 bases at V and 7 bases at J, while the number of junction bases matched to no gene is 8. Sequences SGHRS (CDR1) and YFSETQ (CDR2) are obtained from the germline V gene. The CDR3 starts with the cysteine, ends with the phenylalanine, and has 15 residues. Only the CDR3 region is kept as DNA, spanning 45 bases read in frame from base 1. Beyond this particular receptor, the publication reports: A few of the identified cytomegalovirus-associated TCR beta chains were confirmed in vitro to be specific for cytomegalovirus antigens. Assigning TCR associations to individual alleles was difficult when HLA alleles, especially DR and DQ, strongly co-occurred. Because HLA typing was missing for some donors at each locus, association tests included only the typed subset. In a later analysis, most CMV-associated TCR beta chains were found to appear HLA-restricted, with HLA associations seemingly driven largely by CMV exposure. In a later genetic analysis, a missense DCLRE1C variant was associated with V-gene and J-gene trimming of TCR beta chains, and the association was replicated in an independent cohort. In a later analysis, 16,951 TCR beta sequences were associated with specific HLA alleles at a false discovery rate of 0.05. It was suggested by the authors that the approach could potentially be generalized to other disease states and immunological phenotypes. Some IMGT-functional V segments, including TRBV6-2 and TRBV6-3, could not be told apart with the 87-base-pair reads, so those segments were excluded. Only TCR beta chains were sequenced in this cohort, and the absence of alpha or paired-chain data limited detectable features. A further reported finding was that TCR beta sequences accurately predicted the HLA-A and HLA-B alleles for most subjects in the first cohort. A cluster of highly shared sequence variants was judged likely to represent a technical artifact of the sequencing pipeline. An earlier analysis of approximately 540 of the donors showed that most TCR beta V segments appeared in productive rearrangements either about 87% or about 30% of the time, which broadly matched IMGT annotations. Seventeen rarely observed V segments, including chromosome 9 orphons, were excluded from the earlier analysis of approximately 500 of the donors because counts were too low. Most TCR sequences were seen in very few donors, while some public TCRs were found in many individuals. According to a later analysis, TCR association rates differed among HLA loci, with DRB1 alleles showing the most associated TCRs and HLA-C alleles showing the fewest. Presence/absence analyses assumed roughly uniform sequencing depth across donors, an assumption that may not hold. Correlated functional status among segregating V segments might be attributable to linkage disequilibrium, but an unknown experimental factor could not be ruled out. According to a later analysis, parvovirus B19, influenza, CMV and Epstein-Barr virus appeared linked to several top co-occurrence clusters. The study gave a list of 150 to 200 TCR beta chains associated with cytomegalovirus. Compared with the approximately 670-donor mean, donors in an Asian-associated ancestry cluster had fewer N-insertions in productive TCRs, according to a later genetic analysis. Immune exposure information for the cohort was limited to CMV serostatus. The classifier was reported to diagnose cytomegalovirus status with high specificity and sensitivity in both the original and validation cohorts. In a later analysis, HLA-associated TCR beta chains were found to be more clonally expanded and to have lower generation probabilities than equally common non-associated chains.

Library generation was performed with the immunoSEQ multiplex PCR assay. A mixture of 60 forward primers for TCR Vbeta segments and 13 reverse primers for TCR Jbeta segments was used in the multiplex PCR. Amplification of the CDR3 region of rearranged TCR beta genes was performed with a multiplex PCR assay on genomic DNA. Amplified TCR beta libraries were sequenced as 87-base-pair reads on the Illumina HiSeq System. As for the authors' bioinformatics: Across the 670 or so repertoires, a later analysis counted 80 million or so unique TCR beta chains, 9.5 million to 13 million of which were shared by at least two donors. Raw reads were error-corrected and collapsed into unique sequences with a nearest-neighbor algorithm that merged closely related sequences to remove PCR and sequencing errors. CDR3 sequences were aligned to IMGT reference sequences to assign V, D and J gene segments. Each retained sequence needed at least a six-nucleotide match to both a V gene segment and a J gene segment. Rearrangements were classified as productive when the CDR3 lacked stop codons and remained in frame with V and J, and all other rearrangements were classified as non-productive. Following IMGT convention, CDR3 was defined as the stretch from the second conserved V-encoded cysteine to the conserved J-encoded phenylalanine. Sequences without an unambiguous match to a single V gene segment were excluded from the earlier analysis of about 600 of the donors. An earlier analysis of 587 of the donors called V segments functional above 56.7% productive rearrangements and segregating when the between-donor standard deviation exceeded 5%. A statistical classification framework was built for diagnosing cytomegalovirus status from the catalog of TCR beta chain sequences. In a later analysis, V and J genes were assigned by comparing TCR nucleotide sequences against IMGT/GENE-DB human TR gene sequences. Using the TCRdist pipeline, a later analysis assigned CDR3 sequences along with most-parsimonious VDJ recombination scenarios. In a later analysis, each TCR beta chain was defined by its CDR3 amino acid sequence together with its V-gene family, and reads without a unique V-gene family were excluded. A later analysis removed roughly 590 highly shared, low-generation-probability nucleotide sequences to deal with suspected cross-contamination and a sequencing artifact. For each public chain, a later analysis derived a clonal expansion index from normalized ranks of inferred template counts within each repertoire. In a later analysis, generation probabilities were computed using a VDJ recombination model fitted to out-of-frame rearrangements, and the results were checked against IGoR. A later analysis scored TCR-TCR, TCR-HLA and TCR-CMV co-occurrence with hypergeometric tests, applying a repertoire-size bias correction to TCR pairs. To estimate false discovery rates, a later analysis permuted the HLA or CMV assignments 20 times. A later analysis grouped co-occurring TCRs with DBSCAN, adding TCRdist sequence similarity when clustering within HLA-allele-positive subsets. For co-occurrence clustering, repertoires with fewer than 30,000 or more than 120,000 public chains were excluded, along with roughly 5 repertoires with anomalous nucleotide sharing. The source is immuneACCESS, and TCRdb retained only in-frame sequences with V and J called. Part of the clones is not carried over; for the studies checked, unresolved V genes explain less than half of this, and the remainder is unexplained. V, J and clone size reflect that table, while D and trimming were determined from the DNA. The sample table lists approximately 130,000 clones, around 80% of them with a count of one. In total, the top ten clones hold 3.4% of the sample.

The cohort consisted of 650 to 700 healthy bone marrow donors. At the time of sampling, all cohort members were nominally healthy, though unrecorded immune exposures were likely present. The donor tested CMV seronegative and was one of the 352 seronegative cohort members. A peripheral blood sample was provided by each donor, and peripheral blood mononuclear cells were used for TCR beta sequencing. The Qiagen DNeasy Blood Extraction Kit was used to extract genomic DNA from the blood cell samples. This sequence was found in a man aged 25-45 years in good health and CMV-seronegative. Sequencing used PBMCs. The rearrangement combines TRBV5-1 with TRBJ1-1, and 8 junction bases match TRBD1. The nucleotide sequence reads as follows: TGCGCCAGCAGCTTGGTAATTACAGGGGGAGTTGAAGCTTTCTTT. Translated, it gives CASSLVITGGVEAFF. Where the CDR3 stops, the reference TRBV5-1 and TRBJ1-1 genes take over; the full variable domain is KAGVTQTPRYLIKTRGQQVTLSCSPISGHRSVSWYQQTPGQGLQFLFEYFSETQRNKGNFPGRFSGRQFSNSRSEMNVSTLELGDSALYLCASSLVITGGVEAFFGQGTRLTVV.